This is a list of T cell receptor beta chains from one sample in a study of cytomegalovirus exposure and HLA in healthy donors. Clones were sequenced by immunoSEQ multiplex PCR, and TCRdb holds only the in-frame ones, with some missing. The sample holds roughly 66,000 clones, approximately 58% seen once. Sequencing used PBMCs. The receptors were sampled from a woman aged 45-65 years in good health and CMV-seronegative. The CDR3 runs from the conserved cysteine through the conserved F or W. The D gene is left open where the match is weak. Clone size is given for some rows only: seen once, a few or many times, or a class if the clone is expanded.

CDR3nt	CDR3aa	j_gene	d_gene	abundance	v_gene
TGTGCCAGCACCTGGACTAGCGGGAGTGACTACAATGAGCAGTTCTTC	CASTWTSGSDYNEQFF	TRBJ2-1	TRBD2	.	TRBV27
TGCAGCGTTAAAACCGGGACAGGGGGTGGAGAGCAGTACTTC	CSVKTGTGGGEQYF	TRBJ2-7	TRBD1	.	TRBV29-1
TGTGCCAGCAGCGACCGACTAGCGGGACAGACCGGGGAGCTGTTTTTT	CASSDRLAGQTGELFF	TRBJ2-2	TRBD2	.	TRBV9
TGCAGCGTTGGACAGGGTAATCAGCCCCAGCATTTT	CSVGQGNQPQHF	TRBJ1-5	TRBD1	.	TRBV29-1
TGTGCCAGCAGCGAAAGGGGCCGGCTGGGGGGCTACACCTTC	CASSERGRLGGYTF	TRBJ1-2	.	.	TRBV7-8
TGTGCCACCAGCAGAGATTATCGGGACAGGGTCGGCGGTGAGCAGTTCTTC	CATSRDYRDRVGGEQFF	TRBJ2-1	TRBD1	few	TRBV15
TGTGCCAGCAGCCACGACAGGGACCACTATGGCTACACCTTC	CASSHDRDHYGYTF	TRBJ1-2	TRBD1	.	TRBV5-4
TGTGCCAGCAGCTCCGCACCGACCGAGGGAGGCTACACCTTC	CASSSAPTEGGYTF	TRBJ1-2	.	.	TRBV7-9
TGTGCCAGCAGCCCACTTACAGGGGCCCGCACAGATACGCAGTATTTT	CASSPLTGARTDTQYF	TRBJ2-3	TRBD1	.	TRBV7-2
TGCGCCACCCATTGGACAGGGGGCACCGGGGAGCTGTTTTTT	CATHWTGGTGELFF	TRBJ2-2	TRBD1	.	TRBV5-1
TGTGCCAGCAGTCCCCTACCGGGAGGCGGGATAGGGCGGGAGACCCAGTACTTC	CASSPLPGGGIGRETQYF	TRBJ2-5	TRBD2	.	TRBV27
TGTGCCAGTACTCGGACAGAGGGCGGCTACACCTTC	CASTRTEGGYTF	TRBJ1-2	.	few	TRBV25-1
TGTGCCAGCAGTTCAGCGGTTGCTAATGAAAAACTGTTTTTT	CASSSAVANEKLFF	TRBJ1-4	.	.	TRBV28
TGTGCCATCAGTGAGCATGACAGGGTTGAGTTCTATGGCTACACCTTC	CAISEHDRVEFYGYTF	TRBJ1-2	TRBD1	.	TRBV10-3
TGTGCCAGCAGTTCACTAGCCGAAACAGATACGCAGTATTTT	CASSSLAETDTQYF	TRBJ2-3	.	.	TRBV2
TGTGCCAGCAGCCGGGGACAGGGGCACCACTTC	CASSRGQGHHF	TRBJ1-2	TRBD1	.	TRBV6-5
TGCGCCAGCAGCTTCGGGCTGACAGGGGTGGGGGAAGAGCAGTACTTC	CASSFGLTGVGEEQYF	TRBJ2-7	TRBD1	.	TRBV5-1
TGTGCCAGCAGCGCCGGACTAGCGGGCTACGAGCAGTACTTC	CASSAGLAGYEQYF	TRBJ2-7	TRBD2	.	TRBV9
TGTGCCAGCAGCTTAATAGCGGGAGGGTGGGAGACCCAGTACTTC	CASSLIAGGWETQYF	TRBJ2-5	TRBD2	.	TRBV7-3
TGTGCCAGCAGCCAAGTAGAGGGACAGGGCACTGAAGCTTTCTTT	CASSQVEGQGTEAFF	TRBJ1-1	TRBD1	.	TRBV4-2
TGTGCCAGCAGCCTCAGGGATATAGGCACTGAAGCTTTCTTT	CASSLRDIGTEAFF	TRBJ1-1	.	.	TRBV5-4
TGCAGCGTTGTCCCTCAGACAGGGAACGAGCAGTACTTC	CSVVPQTGNEQYF	TRBJ2-7	TRBD1	.	TRBV29-1
TGCGCCAGCAGCCAAGGGCTGGGACAGGAGATGCTCTACGAGCAGTACTTC	CASSQGLGQEMLYEQYF	TRBJ2-7	TRBD1	.	TRBV4-3
TGTGCCAGTAGTATACTCAGGGGCGGGACTGAAGCTTTCTTT	CASSILRGGTEAFF	TRBJ1-1	.	.	TRBV19
TGTGCCAGCAGCACGTCGACAGGGGGTTCGTCCGGAGAAAAACTGTTTTTT	CASSTSTGGSSGEKLFF	TRBJ1-4	TRBD1	.	TRBV28
TGTGCCATCAGTGGGACTAGCGGGAGGTCTCGCACAGATACGCAGTATTTT	CAISGTSGRSRTDTQYF	TRBJ2-3	TRBD2	few	TRBV10-3
TGTGCCAGCACCACGGACAGATCCTATGGCTACACCTTC	CASTTDRSYGYTF	TRBJ1-2	.	.	TRBV7-2
TGTGCCAGCAGTTCCGAGGCTTACAACACTGAAGCTTTCTTT	CASSSEAYNTEAFF	TRBJ1-1	.	.	TRBV28
TGTGCCAGCAGTTACTCCGGCGGGAACTATGGCTACACCTTC	CASSYSGGNYGYTF	TRBJ1-2	.	few	TRBV6-6
TGCGCCAGCAGCCAAGTCTTTTGGGGGGGCGAGACCCAGTACTTC	CASSQVFWGGETQYF	TRBJ2-5	.	.	TRBV4-3
TGTGCCAGTAGCGACAGGGGGCGCTTGGGAGAGCAGTTCTTC	CASSDRGRLGEQFF	TRBJ2-1	TRBD1	.	TRBV19
TGTGCCAGCAGTTTGAGGGGGTCCCAAGAGACCCAGTACTTC	CASSLRGSQETQYF	TRBJ2-5	.	.	TRBV28
TGTGCCAGCAGTGCACGGGACAGGGGCTATGGCTACACCTTC	CASSARDRGYGYTF	TRBJ1-2	TRBD1	.	TRBV28
TGCGCCAGCAGCCAAGAATACGGACAGGGATATCAGCCCCAGCATTTT	CASSQEYGQGYQPQHF	TRBJ1-5	TRBD1	.	TRBV4-3
TGCGCCAGCAGCTTGGTGGTGGGAGGAGAAGATGGCTACACCTTC	CASSLVVGGEDGYTF	TRBJ1-2	.	few	TRBV5-1
TGTGCCAGCTCAATGCCGGGACTCTCTAACTATGGCTACACCTTC	CASSMPGLSNYGYTF	TRBJ1-2	.	.	TRBV18
TGTGCCAGCTTAACTCTGGGACAGGGGGTCGCGGTTACCTCGAACACTGAAGCTTTCTTT	CASLTLGQGVAVTSNTEAFF	TRBJ1-1	TRBD1	.	TRBV28
TGTGCCAGCAGTTCCCAGAGGCGGACCCAGTACTTC	CASSSQRRTQYF	TRBJ2-5	.	once	TRBV28
TGTGCCAGCAGGTTTACCGGGGCCCAGTACTTC	CASRFTGAQYF	TRBJ2-5	.	.	TRBV7-2
TGTGCCAGCAGCGTAGTTCCCGATCAGCCCCAGCATTTT	CASSVVPDQPQHF	TRBJ1-5	.	.	TRBV9
TGTGCCAGCGGGGGCGGAAATCAGCCCCAGCATTTT	CASGGGNQPQHF	TRBJ1-5	.	.	TRBV7-2
TGTGCCAGCGCGAGGGGGCACACTGAAGCTTTCTTT	CASARGHTEAFF	TRBJ1-1	TRBD1	.	TRBV11-2
TGCGCCAGCAGCTTGTCCGGGGACTTGATAGAGACCCAGTACTTC	CASSLSGDLIETQYF	TRBJ2-5	.	few	TRBV5-1
TGTGCCACCAGCAGAACCAGGGATAACTATGGCTACACCTTC	CATSRTRDNYGYTF	TRBJ1-2	.	few	TRBV15
TGTGCCAGCAGCTTGGTCTTGGGATCCGGGGGGCGCCCCGCTGGAAACACCATATATTTT	CASSLVLGSGGRPAGNTIYF	TRBJ1-3	.	few	TRBV5-4
TGCGCCAGCAGCTTGTCCACTTCTTCTAACTATGGCTACACCTTC	CASSLSTSSNYGYTF	TRBJ1-2	.	once	TRBV5-1
TGTGCCAGCAGCCAGGGTAGCGGACTCCAAGAGACCCAGTACTTC	CASSQGSGLQETQYF	TRBJ2-5	.	.	TRBV11-2
TGTGCCAGCAGTTATCTAATGGCGGGAGGCTACACCTTC	CASSYLMAGGYTF	TRBJ1-2	.	.	TRBV27
TGTGCCAGCAGACTGCAAATGGGGAGCGAGAGCTACACCTTC	CASRLQMGSESYTF	TRBJ1-2	.	.	TRBV6-5
TGTGCCAGCAGTTTCACCAGAAACTACGAGCAGTACTTC	CASSFTRNYEQYF	TRBJ2-7	.	.	TRBV28
TGTGCCTGGAGTAGACCAGGGGCCTCCTACGAGCAGTACTTC	CAWSRPGASYEQYF	TRBJ2-7	.	few	TRBV30
TGTGCCAGCAGTCCATCTCTCGGGGATCTCCAAGAGACCCAGTACTTC	CASSPSLGDLQETQYF	TRBJ2-5	.	few	TRBV6-6
TGCAGCGCTTGGGACAGGGCTAGGGCCGGGGAGCTGTTTTTT	CSAWDRARAGELFF	TRBJ2-2	TRBD1	.	TRBV29-1
TGTGCCAGCAGTCCGACAGTACTCGAGGCTTTCTTT	CASSPTVLEAFF	TRBJ1-1	.	.	TRBV28
TGTGCCAGCAGCCTTACAGGGGGCAACAATCAGCCCCAGCATTTT	CASSLTGGNNQPQHF	TRBJ1-5	TRBD1	few	TRBV5-5
TGCGCCAGCAGCCCTTCGGGACAGCTCGGTGGAGGTGAAGCTTTCTTT	CASSPSGQLGGGEAFF	TRBJ1-1	TRBD1	.	TRBV4-3
TGTGCCAGCAGCGCCGGGACAGGGGGTCAGCCCCAGCATTTT	CASSAGTGGQPQHF	TRBJ1-5	TRBD1	.	TRBV9
TGCGCCAGCAGCCTCCTCCGGGAGGGGGCAGTATATGGCTACACCTTC	CASSLLREGAVYGYTF	TRBJ1-2	TRBD1	.	TRBV4-3
TGTGCTAGTGGTTTGGAGTCAGACTACGAGCAGTACTTC	CASGLESDYEQYF	TRBJ2-7	.	few	TRBV12-5
TGTGCCAGCAGGCCCCCGGGACAGGCCCTCCGCTACACCTTC	CASRPPGQALRYTF	TRBJ1-2	TRBD1	.	TRBV6-5